This note documents a single T cell receptor (beta chain) sequence. Germline lookup yields CDR1 ENHRY and CDR2 SYGVKD. Trimming took off 2 bases at V and 5 bases at J, with 12 bases between the two ends. The CDR3 loop spans 14 amino acids. This entry comes from a study of blood T cell repertoires in COVID-19. Study as a whole: Italy, Spain and the United States were the sources of the convalescent and acute COVID-19 samples.

Using immunoSEQ multiplex PCR, the repertoire was profiled, and TCRdb retains in-frame clones only, with some absent. This sample has 50,000 to 75,000 clones, with 75% to 85% found just once. This clonotype was sampled from a man aged 55 to 70 with acute or convalescent COVID-19. The chain is built from TRBV10-3 and TRBJ2-5, with D maybe TRBD2 (7 bases). The sequenced material came from peripheral blood. CDR3: CAISETGRGETQYF. For the CDR3, the DNA is TGTGCCATCAGTGAGACAGGGAGGGGGGAGACCCAGTACTTC.